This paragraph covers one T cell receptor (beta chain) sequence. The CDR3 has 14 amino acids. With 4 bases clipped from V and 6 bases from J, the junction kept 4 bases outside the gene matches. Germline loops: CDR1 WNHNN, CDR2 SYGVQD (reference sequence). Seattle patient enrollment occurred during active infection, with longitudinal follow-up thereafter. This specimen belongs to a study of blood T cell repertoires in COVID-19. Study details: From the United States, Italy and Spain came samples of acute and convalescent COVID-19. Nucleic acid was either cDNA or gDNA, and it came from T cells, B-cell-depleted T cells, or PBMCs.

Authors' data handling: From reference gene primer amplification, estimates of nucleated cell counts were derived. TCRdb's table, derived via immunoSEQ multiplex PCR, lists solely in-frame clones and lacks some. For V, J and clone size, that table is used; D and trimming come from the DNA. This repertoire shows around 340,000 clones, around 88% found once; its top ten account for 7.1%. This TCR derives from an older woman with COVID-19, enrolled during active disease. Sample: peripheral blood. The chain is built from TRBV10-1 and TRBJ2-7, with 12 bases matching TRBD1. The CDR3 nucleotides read TGCGCCAGCAGTGCCGGGACAGGGGGCTCCGAGCAGTACTTC. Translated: CASSAGTGGSEQYF.